This TCR beta chain was recorded in a study of cytomegalovirus exposure and HLA in healthy donors. The primer mix had 60 Vbeta and 13 Jbeta primers. Produced via immunoSEQ multiplex PCR; TCRdb's table is partial and in-frame only. Altogether about 140,000 clones are present, around 79% being singletons, with the ten largest covering about 3.1%. CDR1 is SGHTA and CDR2 is FQGNSA in the germline V gene. With V trimmed by 0 bases and J by 13 bases, 6 bases remained unmatched. The CDR3 extends over 13 amino acids. The sequence was collected from a female donor in good health and CMV-seronegative. V is TRBV7-2 and J is TRBJ2-5; TRBD2 agrees at 9 bases. Sample: PBMCs. CDR3 DNA sequence: TGTGCCAGCAGCTTAGCGGGGAGCGGGGGGTTGTACTTC. Translating it yields CASSLAGSGGLYF.